The TCR beta chain described here comes from a study of blood T cell repertoires in COVID-19 (TCRdb year 2020). Regarding the complete study: Collaborator samples came from the United States, Italy and Spain and covered acute and convalescent phases of COVID-19. The prospective study material was composed of cDNA or gDNA derived from T cells, B-cell-depleted T cells, or PBMCs. Deeply sampled blood TCRbeta repertoires from subjects exposed to, actively infected with, or recovered from COVID-19 were included in the dataset. A freely available public database, intended as a resource for researchers studying the immune response to SARS-CoV-2, is where the repertoires were released. The samples were drawn from two sources: the first 160 participants of the ongoing ImmuneRACE study, and 950 to 1,500 subjects contributed by 6 global collaborators. The sample metadata nearly always contained a de-identified subject ID, COVID-19 status, age in years and sex. HLA class I and class II types, where available, came from metadata supplied by the sample provider rather than from assay-based typing.

Each collaborating institution followed its own protocols to collect whole blood in K2EDTA tubes. Collaborator samples were shipped for TCRbeta analysis as frozen whole blood, isolated PBMCs, or DNA extracted from either sample type. As concerns this clone: This receptor's antigen is unknown. Base quality data are lacking; no much larger clone is found one base away.

The investigation overall reported the following: Clinical and demographic metadata were provided uncurated, with the amount varying by source and participant.

Measured from the cysteine to the phenylalanine, the CDR3 is 14 residues long. Left in the record is the CDR3 DNA by itself, 42 bases read in frame from the first base. V is pared back by 9 bases and J by 7 bases, with 19 bases lying between the germline termini. The germline V gene sets CDR1 to MDHEN and CDR2 to SYDVKM. TCRbeta CDR3 regions were amplified from genomic DNA by means of the immunoSEQ Assay, a bias-controlled multiplex PCR. In the authors' own workflow: Within the assay, amplification of reference gene primers was used to estimate how many nucleated cells each sample contained. To quantify the absolute abundance of each unique TCRbeta CDR3 rearrangement, sequence reads were collapsed and filtered. For each sample, productive Simpson clonality was calculated by taking the square root of Simpson's diversity index across productive rearrangements. What TCRdb holds here is the immuneACCESS table cut down to in-frame rearrangements. Part of the clones is not present; checked against another copy, under half of the missing clones reflect an unresolved V gene, and the others are unexplained. V and J calls and clone size are given by that table; D and trimming were obtained from the DNA. This sample gives about 100,000 clones in total; more than 75% of them show up just once. Clones ranked in the top ten supply 20% to 25% of the sample.

The receptor comes from a human donor in a cohort sampled during active COVID-19. The chain employs TRBV28 and TRBJ2-1, and the D gene may be TRBD2, 6 bases matching. Material for sequencing was peripheral blood. The CDR3 here reads CASTSAGPLNEQFF. The nucleotides read TGTGCCAGTACCTCAGCGGGCCCCTTGAATGAGCAGTTCTTC.